This T cell receptor beta chain stems from a study of chemoradiotherapy in HPV16-positive cancers (dated by TCRdb to between 2021 and 2023). Broadly, across the study: Functional T-cell assays on cells from a couple of HPV16-positive patients defined candidate HPV-specific T-cell clones and common TCR motifs. The candidate HPV-specific TCRs and motifs were subsequently tracked in TCR repertoires obtained from 70 to 95 patients with HPV-related cancers. Whether T-cell immunity against the HPV oncoproteins E6 and E7 changes during chemoradiotherapy and whether survival is affected by this immunity were examined in the study.

A word on this clone: What this receptor recognizes is not known. It has no much larger one-base neighbor in the sample; base qualities were not kept.

The study at large found these results: Improved recurrence-free survival in HPV16-positive patients was associated with expansion of HPV-responsive T cells during chemoradiotherapy. The functional definition of HPV-specific T cells came from only a couple of HPV16-positive patients, and the survival association was reported for HPV16-positive patients. Expansion of candidate HPV-specific clones and E7-related TCR motifs was observed in the tumor microenvironment during treatment, whereas no such expansion was observed for non-HPV-specific T cells.

Libraries were prepared through the immunoSEQ multiplex PCR assay. TCRdb took this table from immuneACCESS and kept in-frame rearrangements with V and J called. Such tables lack part of the clones; where checked against another copy, unresolved V genes explain under half of the gap, and the rest is unexplained. In this sample the table shows some 29,000 clones, 93% of which occur a single time. The ten largest clones take up more than 15% of the sample. V gives up 3 bases and J gives up 9 bases, and the segment between their germline ends measures 26 bases. The CDR3 has 17 amino acids, counting the end cysteine and phenylalanine. Here the CDR3 DNA is all that survives: 51 bases in frame from base 1. The germline V gene encodes CDR1 MDHEN and CDR2 SYDVKM. Repertoires were sampled repeatedly over the course of chemoradiotherapy so that clonal expansion in the tumor microenvironment could be followed.

The sample in question was blood, obtained from a patient who underwent chemoradiotherapy. This receptor was obtained from a human donor with HPV-associated anogenital cancer. The chain uses TRBV28 and TRBJ2-5; matching of 6 bases hints at TRBD1 as the D gene. The nucleotide sequence is TGTGCCAGCAGTTTGAGGACAGCTAAGGGTAGGGTTATGGCCCAGTACTTC. Its product reads: CASSLRTAKGRVMAQYF.